The 20 T cell receptor beta chains presented below share a single source sample, sequenced in a study of blood T cell repertoires in COVID-19. Profiling relied on immunoSEQ multiplex PCR, and the TCRdb table lists in-frame clones only, not all of them. The sample records about 130,000 clones, about 80% being singletons. Sequenced: PBMCs or T cells enriched from blood (not recorded which). These receptors were collected from a man in his forties or fifties who had recovered from COVID-19.

This chain joins TRBV29-1 and TRBJ2-5, with D unclear. The CDR3 consists of 12 residues. The V gene's germline CDR1 is SQVTM and CDR2 ANQGSEA. Trimming shortened V by 8 bases and J by 2 bases, and 12 bases separated the two germline ends. Here the CDR3 DNA reads TGCAGCTTCTCCTACGATCAAGAGACCCAGTACTTC. Translation gives CSFSYDQETQYF.

The rearrangement uses TRBV6-1 and TRBJ2-7, with D unclear. The germline V gene encodes CDR1 MNHNS and CDR2 SASEGT. With 2 bases removed from V and 1 base from J, the gap between germline ends came to 9 bases. The CDR3 contains 14 residues. As DNA, the CDR3 is TGTGCCAGCAGTGAACGACACGGATCCTACGAGCAGTACTTC. This translates into CASSERHGSYEQYF.

This clone was recorded at least ten times. CDR3 in amino acids: CASREVSNTGELFF. CDR3 coding DNA: TGTGCCAGCAGAGAGGTGTCGAACACCGGGGAGCTGTTTTTT. The chain employs TRBV6-4 and TRBJ2-2; D ambiguous. CDR1 is MRHNA, CDR2 SNTAGT, per germline. Trimming pared 6 bases from V and 0 bases from J, leaving 8 bases between. CDR3 length: 14 amino acids.

The V and J genes are TRBV7-3 and TRBJ2-2; TRBD1 matches 8 bases. CDR1 and CDR2 (germline): SGHTA, FQGTGA. Trimming cost V 2 bases and J 7 bases; bases outside gene matches: 6. This CDR3 region has 15 residues. CDR3 region: CASSLSGQGGGELFF. CDR3 coding DNA: TGTGCCAGCAGCTTATCTGGACAGGGAGGCGGGGAGCTGTTTTTT.

V and J are TRBV6-2 or TRBV6-3 and TRBJ2-1; perhaps TRBD2 as D (5 bases). Germline values: CDR1 MNHEY, CDR2 SVGEGT. Deletions cut 6 bases from V and 4 bases from J, with 16 bases between. The CDR3 is made up of 15 amino acids. CDR3 coding DNA: TGTGCCAGCAGCCCTGAGGGCGTATCTTACAATGAGCAGTTCTTC. Translating it yields CASSPEGVSYNEQFF.

The J gene is TRBJ1-4, the V gene TRBV5-4; D unresolved. This CDR3 contains 14 residues. Per the germline V gene, CDR1 is SGHNT and CDR2 is YYREEE (reference sequence). Trimming stripped 0 bases from V and 7 bases from J, with 10 bases between. The CDR3 loop reads CASSLGQRSEKLFF. The CDR3 region has the DNA TGTGCCAGCAGCTTGGGGCAGAGGTCTGAAAAACTGTTTTTT.

This clone occurred once. This rearrangement joins TRBV18 to TRBJ2-1; a possible D gene is TRBD2 (7 bases). Germline CDR1 is KGHSH and CDR2 is LQKENI. CDR3 size: 14 residues. V gave up 4 bases and J gave up 7 bases, with 14 bases separating them. CDR3: CASSLSGGSNEQFF. CDR3 DNA sequence: TGTGCCAGCTCACTCTCGGGGGGCTCAAATGAGCAGTTCTTC.

This clone was counted a few times. The chain joins TRBV28 to TRBJ2-1; tentatively, D is TRBD1 (5 bases). Deletions cut 4 bases from V and 12 bases from J, with 19 bases between. The CDR3 is 14 amino acids. The germline CDR1 and CDR2 sequences are MDHEN and SYDVKM. The CDR3 is CASSWLTAFGGQFF. The DNA for the CDR3 is TGTGCCAGCAGTTGGCTGACAGCTTTTGGTGGGCAGTTCTTC.

The J gene is TRBJ2-5, the V gene TRBV10-3, with TRBD2 matching 11 bases. The CDR3 has 15 residues. Losses at the gene ends were 3 bases for V and 2 bases for J; bases not matched to a gene: 2. Germline CDR1 is ENHRY and CDR2 is SYGVKD. Written as DNA, the CDR3 is TGTGCCATCAGTGAATCTAGCGGGGGGCAAGAGACCCAGTACTTC. Translating gives CAISESSGGQETQYF.

In this sample, this clone turned up a few times. This chain uses TRBV28 with TRBJ2-5; 7 nucleotides match TRBD1. Trimming cost V 6 bases and J 4 bases; bases outside gene matches: 11. Germline CDR1 MDHEN, CDR2 SYDVKM. The CDR3 runs 15 residues. This CDR3 is CASSRLDRVGETQYF. DNA of the CDR3: TGTGCCAGCAGCAGACTCGACAGGGTTGGAGAGACCCAGTACTTC.

This clone showed up just once. The chain couples TRBV6-5 to TRBJ1-2; 11 nucleotides agree with TRBD1. After removal of 7 bases from V and 6 bases from J, the junction contained 10 bases not matched to a gene. There are 15 residues in the CDR3. Looked up from germline, CDR1 is MNHEY and CDR2 is SVGAGI. CDR3 nucleotide sequence: TGTGCCAGCACAAGCCCGGGACAGGGGGATCATGGCTACACCTTC. This sequence encodes CASTSPGQGDHGYTF.

This chain links TRBV11-3 with TRBJ2-1; 14 positions match TRBD2. Germline V gene data show CDR1 as SGHNT and CDR2 as YENEEA. J lost 7 bases, V lost 5 bases, and 7 bases had no gene match. The CDR3 covers 16 residues. CDR3 in DNA: TGTGCCAGCAGCCGCGGGACTAGCGGGGGTCGTAATGAGCAGTTCTTC. As protein: CASSRGTSGGRNEQFF.

This rearrangement joins TRBV2 to TRBJ1-5; 12 nucleotides line up with TRBD1. V gave up 6 bases and J gave up 1 base; unmatched junction bases: 7. Germline values: CDR1 SNHLY, CDR2 FYNNEI. This CDR3 spans 17 amino acids. The DNA of the CDR3 is TGTGCCAGCAGCGGGACAGGGGGCCCTAGGAGCAATCAGCCCCAGCATTTT. This encodes CASSGTGGPRSNQPQHF.

The chain combines TRBV2 with TRBJ2-3; D may be TRBD1 (6 bases). Germline V gene data show CDR1 as SNHLY and CDR2 as FYNNEI. The V end lost 5 bases, the J end lost 2 bases, and 11 bases lay between the germline ends. CDR3 length equals 14 residues. CDR3 bases: TGTGCCAGCAGTACAGGACAGATCACAGATACGCAGTATTTT. Protein sequence: CASSTGQITDTQYF. Full variable domain (remainder filled in from reference TRBV2 and TRBJ2-3): EPEVTQTPSHQVTQMGQEVILRCVPISNHLYFYWYRQILGQKVEFLVSFYNNEISEKSEIFDDQFSVERPDGSNFTLKIRSTKLEDSAMYFCASSTGQITDTQYFGPGTRLTVL.

This clone appeared a single time. This CDR3 is CASSPQGRQYEQYF. In DNA form, the CDR3 reads TGTGCCAGCAGCCCCCAAGGCAGACAGTACGAGCAGTACTTC. The V and J genes are TRBV9 and TRBJ2-7; D is possibly TRBD1 (5 bases). This CDR3 is 14 amino acids long. The germline gives CDR1 SGDLS, CDR2 YYNGEE. V was shortened by 4 bases and J by 4 bases, with 15 bases between the two germline ends.

The chain joins TRBV5-4 to TRBJ2-7; the D is unclear. Between the trimmed V and J ends, which lost 4 bases and 4 bases, there was a span of 9 bases. The germline V gene has CDR1 SGHNT and CDR2 YYREEE (reference sequence). This CDR3 is 12 amino acids long. The CDR3 sequence is CASSVERYEQYF. The CDR3 DNA reads TGTGCCAGCAGCGTGGAGAGGTACGAGCAGTACTTC.

The chain carries TRBV6-1 and TRBJ2-3; 9 bases match TRBD1. The CDR3 runs 16 residues. Germline assignment: CDR1 MNHNS and CDR2 SASEGT. J lost 8 bases, V lost 5 bases, and 14 bases had no gene match. The CDR3 here is CASSQGGTGNFGTQYF. The CDR3 nucleotides are TGTGCCAGCAGTCAAGGGGGGACAGGGAATTTTGGTACGCAGTATTTT.

Details on this clone: At one boundary the junction diverges from the germline segment, which might be a read error. The CDR3 reads CASRQGGGAEAFF. The CDR3 DNA sequence: TGTGCCAGCAGACAAGGTGGGGGCGCTGAAGCTTTCTTT. The chain combines TRBV3-1 (or the pseudogene TRBV3-2) with TRBJ1-1; a weak D match, TRBD1 (6 bases). CDR1 LGHDT and CDR2 YNNKEL come from the germline V gene (reference sequence). This CDR3 contains 13 residues.

This clone was observed once. V is TRBV5-4 and J is TRBJ1-4, with D perhaps TRBD1 (6 bases). Germline CDR1 and CDR2: SGHNT and YYREEE (reference sequence). V was clipped by 6 bases and J by 7 bases, with 16 bases between them. The CDR3 is 14 residues long. CDR3 region: CASKGGLYGEKLFF. CDR3 sequence (DNA): TGTGCCAGCAAGGGGGGGCTCTATGGTGAAAAACTGTTTTTT.

Remarks on this clone: One end of the junction fails to match germline, which may point to a read error. The rearrangement links TRBV7-7 to TRBJ1-4; TRBD1 agrees at 7 bases. CDR3 length: 15 amino acids. The V gene's germline CDR1 is SSHAT and CDR2 FNYEAQ (reference sequence). CDR3 DNA: TGTGCTAGCAGCCCCGGGACAGAATCCAATGAAAAACTGTTTTTT. Protein product: CASSPGTESNEKLFF.